This entry lists 13 T cell receptor beta chains sequenced from one sample in a study of T cell changes during pregnancy in multiple sclerosis. Clones were read by immunoSEQ multiplex PCR, and TCRdb kept only the in-frame ones, dropping some. The table records approximately 120,000 clones, roughly 97% of them present only once. Specimen: peripheral blood, collected after pregnancy. The source is a female donor with multiple sclerosis, enrolled in a pregnancy study.

This chain connects TRBV25-1 to TRBJ2-1; 11 nucleotides match TRBD2. CDR3 size: 17 residues. V trimming: 6 bases; J trimming: 3 bases; junction bases outside the gene matches: 10. Germline loops: CDR1 MGHDK, CDR2 SYGVNS. CDR3 sequence reads: CASSEHSGRVGYNEQFF. The CDR3 DNA follows: TGTGCCAGCAGCGAACATAGCGGGAGGGTAGGCTACAATGAGCAGTTCTTC.

The CDR3 bases are TGTGCCAGCAGCTCCGTAGCGGATAACACCGGGGAGCTGTTTTTT. It codes for CASSSVADNTGELFF. The V gene is TRBV5-6, the J gene TRBJ2-2, with D perhaps matching TRBD2 (6 bases). CDR1 is SGHDT and CDR2 is YYEEEE in the germline V gene. The V end lost 3 bases, the J end lost 2 bases, and 11 bases lay between the germline ends. The CDR3 has 15 amino acids.

In regard to this clone: The same CDR3 can be traced to other DNA sequences in this sample. The genes are TRBV28 and TRBJ2-3; 9 bases fit TRBD2. This CDR3 region has 15 residues. CDR1 and CDR2 from the germline V gene are MDHEN and SYDVKM. Trimming at V came to 5 bases and at J to 3 bases, leaving 6 bases not matched to a gene. CDR3 nucleotides: TGTGCCAGCAGTCTTAGCGGGAGTGGGACAGATACGCAGTATTTT. Protein: CASSLSGSGTDTQYF.

This rearrangement joins TRBV28 to TRBJ1-2, with D perhaps matching TRBD1 (5 bases). Germline V gives CDR1 MDHEN, CDR2 SYDVKM. The CDR3 consists of 15 residues. Trimming cost V 4 bases and J 2 bases, with 14 bases left between them. The CDR3, as DNA: TGTGCCAGCAGTTCCCCCTGGGCAGGGAACTATGGCTACACCTTC. Translation: CASSSPWAGNYGYTF.

The gene calls are TRBV28 and TRBJ2-2; 10 bases map to TRBD2. The V and J ends lost 2 bases and 4 bases, in that order; junction bases with no gene match: 4. This CDR3 is 16 amino acids long. Germline CDR1 reads MDHEN; CDR2 reads SYDVKM. The CDR3 protein is CASSLTSGTFTGELFF. The DNA for the CDR3 is TGTGCCAGCAGTTTAACTAGCGGGACTTTCACCGGGGAGCTGTTTTTT. Using reference TRBV28 and TRBJ2-2 for the parts outside the CDR3, the full variable domain is DVKVTQSSRYLVKRTGEKVFLECVQDMDHENMFWYRQDPGLGLRLIYFSYDVKMKEKGDIPEGYSVSREKKERFSLILESASTNQTSMYLCASSLTSGTFTGELFFGEGSRLTVL.

The V call is TRBV27, the J call TRBJ1-2; 8 nucleotides line up with TRBD1. CDR1 is MNHEY, CDR2 SMNVEV, per germline (reference sequence). V lost 5 bases, J lost 5 bases, and 10 bases stayed unmatched. The CDR3 contains 15 residues. The chain's CDR3 is CASSHNPGGGYGYTF. Written as DNA, the CDR3 is TGTGCCAGCAGTCACAACCCAGGGGGCGGATATGGCTACACCTTC.

The rearrangement joins TRBV14 to TRBJ1-2, with unresolved D. The CDR3 length is 13 residues. The ends were cut back, 0 bases at V and 6 bases at J, with 8 bases in the middle. In germline, CDR1 is SGHDN, CDR2 FVKESK. The CDR3 DNA sequence: TGTGCCAGCAGCCAAGACGCCGGGAATGGCTACACCTTC. Amino acid sequence: CASSQDAGNGYTF.

This chain joins TRBV6-5 and TRBJ1-5; unclear D gene. This CDR3 is built from 13 residues. Trimming took off 6 bases at V and 7 bases at J, with 13 bases between the two ends. The germline V gene encodes CDR1 MNHEY and CDR2 SVGAGI. The CDR3 reads CASRLRSLQPQHF. Here the CDR3 DNA reads TGTGCCAGCAGGCTCAGGTCCCTGCAGCCCCAGCATTTT.

The chain couples TRBV6-1 to TRBJ2-7; 8 bases are a match to TRBD1. V was pared by 8 bases and J by 6 bases, with 12 bases of the junction left unmatched. This CDR3 spans 14 amino acids. Per the germline V gene, CDR1 is MNHNS and CDR2 is SASEGT. Written as DNA, the CDR3 is TGTGCCAGCCATGCCCTGGGACAGGCAGGCGAGCAGTACTTC. This codes for CASHALGQAGEQYF.

About this clone: An end of the junction differs from the germline gene, which may be a read error. The chain uses TRBV28 and TRBJ2-3; D possibly corresponds to TRBD1 (6 bases). There are 13 residues in the CDR3. In germline, CDR1 is MDHEN, CDR2 SYDVKM. The CDR3 sequence is CASITGFTNTQYF. The CDR3 region has the DNA TGTGCCAGCATAACAGGGTTCACAAATACGCAGTATTTT.

This chain joins TRBV19 and TRBJ2-5; TRBD2 matches at 10 bases. Germline-derived CDR1 and CDR2 are LNHDA and SQIVND (reference sequence). This CDR3 is built from 15 residues. V shed 5 bases, J shed 1 base, and the junction held 4 bases outside the gene matches. The CDR3 DNA sequence: TGTGCCAGTAGTTTAGCGGGAGGCCTCCAAGAGACCCAGTACTTC. This codes for CASSLAGGLQETQYF.

This clone was seen only once. The V and J genes are TRBV5-1 and TRBJ2-3; D is possibly TRBD2 (5 bases). CDR1 is SGHRS and CDR2 is YFSETQ in the germline V gene. CDR3 length equals 15 residues. V lost 4 bases to trimming and J lost 0 bases, with 12 bases between them. CDR3 sequence reads: CASSPPRESTDTQYF. In nucleotides, the CDR3 is TGCGCCAGCAGCCCCCCCCGGGAAAGCACAGATACGCAGTATTTT.

This chain connects TRBV19 to TRBJ2-7, with D perhaps matching TRBD2 (5 bases). This CDR3 spans 14 amino acids. Trimming left V 1 base short and J 2 bases short, with 9 bases between. CDR1 and CDR2 from the germline V gene are LNHDA and SQIVND (reference sequence). The CDR3 DNA is TGTGCCAGTAGTATAGGAGGGCTTCCCTACGAGCAGTACTTC. Residues: CASSIGGLPYEQYF.